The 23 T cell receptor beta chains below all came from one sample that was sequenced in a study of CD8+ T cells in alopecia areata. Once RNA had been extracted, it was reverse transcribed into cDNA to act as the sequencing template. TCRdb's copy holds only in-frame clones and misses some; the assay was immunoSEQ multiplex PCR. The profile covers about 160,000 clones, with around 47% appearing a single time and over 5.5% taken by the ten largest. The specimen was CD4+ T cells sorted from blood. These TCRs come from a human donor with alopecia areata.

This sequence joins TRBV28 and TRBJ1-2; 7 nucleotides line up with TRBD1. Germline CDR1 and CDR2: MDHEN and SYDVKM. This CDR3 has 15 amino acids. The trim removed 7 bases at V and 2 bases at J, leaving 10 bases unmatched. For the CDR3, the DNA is TGTGCCAGCACCCTAGAGGGGGCTGGGAACTATGGCTACACCTTC. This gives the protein CASTLEGAGNYGYTF.

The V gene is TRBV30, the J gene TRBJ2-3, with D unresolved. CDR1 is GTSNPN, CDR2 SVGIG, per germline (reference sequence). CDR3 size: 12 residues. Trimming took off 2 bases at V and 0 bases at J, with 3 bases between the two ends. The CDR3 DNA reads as TGTGCCTGGAGTTCCAGCACAGATACGCAGTATTTT. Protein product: CAWSSSTDTQYF.

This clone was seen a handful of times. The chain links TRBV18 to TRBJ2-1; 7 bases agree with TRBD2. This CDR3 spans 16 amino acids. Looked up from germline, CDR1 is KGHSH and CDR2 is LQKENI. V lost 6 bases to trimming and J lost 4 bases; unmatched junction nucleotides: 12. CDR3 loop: CASSPSGTSYYNEQFF. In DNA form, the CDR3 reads TGTGCCAGCTCCCCGAGCGGGACTTCCTATTACAATGAGCAGTTCTTC. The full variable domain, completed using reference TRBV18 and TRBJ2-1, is NAGVMQNPRHLVRRRGQEARLRCSPMKGHSHVYWYRQLPEEGLKFMVYLQKENIIDESGMPKERFSAEFPKEGPSILRIQQVVRGDSAAYFCASSPSGTSYYNEQFFGPGTRLTVL.

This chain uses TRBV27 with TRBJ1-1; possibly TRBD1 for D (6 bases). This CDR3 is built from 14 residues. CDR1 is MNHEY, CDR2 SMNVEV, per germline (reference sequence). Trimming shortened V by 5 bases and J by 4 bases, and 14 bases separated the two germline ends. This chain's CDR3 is CASSRLGAPTEAFF. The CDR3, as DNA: TGTGCCAGCAGTCGGTTGGGGGCTCCCACTGAAGCTTTCTTT.

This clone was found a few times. The CDR3 loop reads CASSYPGANVLTF. The CDR3 DNA follows: TGCGCCAGCAGCTATCCTGGGGCCAACGTCCTGACTTTC. The chain has TRBV4-1 and TRBJ2-6; D unclear. The germline V gene encodes CDR1 MGHRA and CDR2 YSYEKL. There are 13 residues in the CDR3. Trimming took off 5 bases at V and 2 bases at J, with 4 bases between the two ends.

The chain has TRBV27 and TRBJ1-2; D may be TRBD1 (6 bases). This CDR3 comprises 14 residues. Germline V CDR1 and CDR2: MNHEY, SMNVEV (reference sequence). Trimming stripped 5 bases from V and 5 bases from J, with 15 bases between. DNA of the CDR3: TGTGCCAGCAGTCCGTTTGGGGGGCGGTATGGCTACACCTTC. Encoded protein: CASSPFGGRYGYTF.

CDR3 nucleotide sequence: TGTGCCACCAGCAGAGGTACCACCGGCGAAAAACTGTTTTTT. Translating it yields CATSRGTTGEKLFF. This rearrangement joins TRBV15 to TRBJ1-4, with unresolved D. The germline V and J ends were trimmed by 1 base and 8 bases, with 11 bases remaining between them. The CDR3 length is 14 residues. Per the germline V gene, CDR1 is LNHNV and CDR2 is YYDKDF (reference sequence).

The DNA of the CDR3 is TGTGCCAGCAGGCCAGGGAAGGGGATCCAAGAGACCCAGTACTTC. This encodes CASRPGKGIQETQYF. The gene calls are TRBV9 and TRBJ2-5; tentatively, D is TRBD1 (5 bases). Germline V gene lookup returns CDR1 SGDLS and CDR2 YYNGEE. V lost 5 bases and J lost 1, with 15 bases in between. The CDR3 is made up of 15 amino acids. Full variable domain (remainder filled in from reference TRBV9 and TRBJ2-5): DSGVTQTPKHLITATGQRVTLRCSPRSGDLSVYWYQQSLDQGLQFLIQYYNGEERAKGNILERFSAQQFPDLHSELNLSSLELGDSALYFCASRPGKGIQETQYFGPGTRLLVL.

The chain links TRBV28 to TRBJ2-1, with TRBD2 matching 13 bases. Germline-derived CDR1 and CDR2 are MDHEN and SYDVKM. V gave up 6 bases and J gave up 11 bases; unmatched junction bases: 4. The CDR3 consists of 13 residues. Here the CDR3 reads CASRGLAGAKQFF. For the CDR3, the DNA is TGTGCCAGCAGAGGACTAGCGGGAGCTAAGCAGTTCTTC. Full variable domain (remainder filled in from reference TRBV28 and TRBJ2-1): DVKVTQSSRYLVKRTGEKVFLECVQDMDHENMFWYRQDPGLGLRLIYFSYDVKMKEKGDIPEGYSVSREKKERFSLILESASTNQTSMYLCASRGLAGAKQFFGPGTRLTVL.

The CDR3 loop is CASSQVYSTPQHF. CDR3 nucleotide sequence: TGCGCCAGCAGCCAAGTGTATTCCACCCCCCAGCATTTT. This chain links TRBV4-1 with TRBJ1-5; D is uncertain. The CDR3 is 13 amino acids. CDR1 and CDR2 (germline): MGHRA, YSYEKL. The ends were cut back, 1 base at V and 10 bases at J, with 11 bases in the middle.

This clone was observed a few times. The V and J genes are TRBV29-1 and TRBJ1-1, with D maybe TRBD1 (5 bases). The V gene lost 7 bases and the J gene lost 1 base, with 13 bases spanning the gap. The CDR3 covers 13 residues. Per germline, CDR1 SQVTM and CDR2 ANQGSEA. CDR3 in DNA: TGCAGCGGCCAACCGGGGCAGAACACTGAAGCTTTCTTT. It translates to CSGQPGQNTEAFF. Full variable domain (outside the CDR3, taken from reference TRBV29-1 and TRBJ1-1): SAVISQKPSRDICQRGTSLTIQCQVDSQVTMMFWYRQQPGQSLTLIATANQGSEATYESGFVIDKFPISRPNLTFSTLTVSNMSPEDSSIYLCSGQPGQNTEAFFGQGTRLTVV.

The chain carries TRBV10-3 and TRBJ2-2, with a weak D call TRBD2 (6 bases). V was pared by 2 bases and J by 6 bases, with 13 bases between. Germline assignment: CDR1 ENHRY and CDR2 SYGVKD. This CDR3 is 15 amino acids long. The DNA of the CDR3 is TGTGCCATCAGTGAGACCCAACTAGCTTCCGGGGAGCTGTTTTTT. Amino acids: CAISETQLASGELFF.

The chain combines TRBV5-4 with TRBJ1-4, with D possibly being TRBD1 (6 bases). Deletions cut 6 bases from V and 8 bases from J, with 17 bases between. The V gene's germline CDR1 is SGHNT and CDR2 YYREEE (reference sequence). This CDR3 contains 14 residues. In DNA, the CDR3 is TGTGCCAGCACCAAAGAAGGCAGGGGCGAAAAACTGTTTTTT. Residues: CASTKEGRGEKLFF.

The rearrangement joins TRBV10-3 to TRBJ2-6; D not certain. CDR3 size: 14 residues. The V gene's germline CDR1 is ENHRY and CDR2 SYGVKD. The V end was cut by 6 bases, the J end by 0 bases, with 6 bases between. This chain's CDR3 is CAISPHSGANVLTF. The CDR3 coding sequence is TGTGCCATCAGCCCCCACTCTGGGGCCAACGTCCTGACTTTC.

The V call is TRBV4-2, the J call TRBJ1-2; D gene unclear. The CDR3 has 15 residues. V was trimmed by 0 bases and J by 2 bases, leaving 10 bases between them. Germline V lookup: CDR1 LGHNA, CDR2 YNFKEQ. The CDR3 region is CASSQDETRNYGYTF. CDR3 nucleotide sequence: TGTGCCAGCAGCCAAGATGAGACAAGAAACTATGGCTACACCTTC.

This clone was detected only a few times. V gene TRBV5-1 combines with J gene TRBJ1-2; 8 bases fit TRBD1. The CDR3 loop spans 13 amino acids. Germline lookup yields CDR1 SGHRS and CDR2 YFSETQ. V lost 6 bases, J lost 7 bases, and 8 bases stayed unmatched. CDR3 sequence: CASTVDRGGGYTF. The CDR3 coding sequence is TGCGCCAGCACCGTCGACAGGGGCGGTGGCTACACCTTC.

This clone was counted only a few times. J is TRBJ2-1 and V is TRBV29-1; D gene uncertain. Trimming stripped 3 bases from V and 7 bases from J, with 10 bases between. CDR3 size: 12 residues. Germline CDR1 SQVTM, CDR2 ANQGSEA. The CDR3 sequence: CSVDLQRNEQFF. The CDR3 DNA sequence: TGCAGCGTTGATCTCCAGAGAAATGAGCAGTTCTTC.

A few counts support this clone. The CDR3 bases are TGTGCCAGCAGCCGGGGGAGCTCCTACAATGAGCAGTTCTTC. It yields the protein CASSRGSSYNEQFF. V and J are TRBV14 and TRBJ2-1, with D possibly called TRBD1 or TRBD2 (5 bases each). V was pared by 4 bases and J by 0 bases, with 7 bases between. Germline V CDR1 and CDR2: SGHDN, FVKESK. This CDR3 has 14 amino acids.

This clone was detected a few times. Here the CDR3 reads CASSPPGSSYNEQFF. CDR3 nucleotides: TGTGCCAGCAGTCCCCCGGGCTCTTCCTACAATGAGCAGTTCTTC. The chain has TRBV2 and TRBJ2-1; the D is unclear. The V and J ends lost 5 bases and 1 base respectively, with 12 bases between them. The CDR3 totals 15 residues. In germline, CDR1 is SNHLY, CDR2 FYNNEI.

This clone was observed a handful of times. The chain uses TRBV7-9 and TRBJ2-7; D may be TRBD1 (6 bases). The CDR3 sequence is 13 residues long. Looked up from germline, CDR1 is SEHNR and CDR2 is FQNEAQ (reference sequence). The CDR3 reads CAGADGAIYEQYF. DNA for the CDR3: TGTGCGGGGGCTGACGGGGCGATCTACGAGCAGTACTTC.

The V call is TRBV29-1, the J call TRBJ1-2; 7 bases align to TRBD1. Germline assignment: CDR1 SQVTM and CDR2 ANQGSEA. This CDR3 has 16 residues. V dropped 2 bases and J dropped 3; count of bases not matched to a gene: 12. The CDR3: CSVESARDRGDYGYTF. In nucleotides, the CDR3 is TGCAGCGTTGAAAGCGCCAGGGACAGAGGGGACTATGGCTACACCTTC.

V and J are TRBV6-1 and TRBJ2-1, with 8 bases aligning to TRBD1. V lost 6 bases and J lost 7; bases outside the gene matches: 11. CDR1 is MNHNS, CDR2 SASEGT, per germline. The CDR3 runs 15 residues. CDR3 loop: CASSTGTGHKNEQFF. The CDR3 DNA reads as TGTGCCAGCAGCACCGGGACAGGACATAAGAATGAGCAGTTCTTC.

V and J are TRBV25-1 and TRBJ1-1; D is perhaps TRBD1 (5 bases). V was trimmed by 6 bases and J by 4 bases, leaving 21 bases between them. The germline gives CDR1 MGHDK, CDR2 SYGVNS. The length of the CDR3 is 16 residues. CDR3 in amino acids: CASSNPRPSGTTEAFF. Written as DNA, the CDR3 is TGTGCCAGCAGCAACCCACGGCCGTCCGGGACCACTGAAGCTTTCTTT.